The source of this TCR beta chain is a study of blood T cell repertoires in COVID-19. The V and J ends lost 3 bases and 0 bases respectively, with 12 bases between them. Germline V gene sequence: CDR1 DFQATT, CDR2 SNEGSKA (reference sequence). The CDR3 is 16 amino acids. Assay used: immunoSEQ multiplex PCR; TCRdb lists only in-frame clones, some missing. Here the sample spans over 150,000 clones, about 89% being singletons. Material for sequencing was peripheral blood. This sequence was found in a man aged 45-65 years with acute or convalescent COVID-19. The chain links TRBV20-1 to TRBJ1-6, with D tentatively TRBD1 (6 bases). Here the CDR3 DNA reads TGCAGTGCTAGTTCTGGGGGCGACTCCTATAATTCACCCCTCCACTTT. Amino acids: CSASSGGDSYNSPLHF.